This note documents a single TCR beta chain sequence. Its cognate antigen is unknown. Terminally differentiated effector memory CD45RA+ cells were left out of the naive CD8 fraction, which was CD45RO-negative and positively selected for CCR7. Each PCR replicate from the sorted subsets contained about 180 ng DNA, which is tens of thousands of T cell genomes. Generated by immunoSEQ multiplex PCR, the TCRdb table keeps only in-frame clones and is missing some. The sample has around 1,900,000 clones; 93% are singletons. The data were obtained in a study of shared clonotypes between healthy human individuals. At the level of the study: There were three CD4 naive, three CD4 memory, two CD8 naive and one CD8 memory plates per donor.

Study-wide results and limits: Non-shared clonotypes were found to have lower generation probabilities than the clonotypes that were shared by all four of the sorted-subset donors. Generally, naive subsets (rather than memory subsets) showed larger estimated richness.

V lost 6 bases and J lost 4, with 13 bases in between. In germline, CDR1 is MNHNS, CDR2 SASEGT. CDR3 length: 13 amino acids. This receptor was identified in a man between 18 and 29 years old in good health. Some clones in this sample may be carry-over from other donors' samples. Sequences were obtained from naive CD8+ T cells from PBMCs. The chain combines TRBV6-1 with TRBJ2-7; D is uncertain. Here the CDR3 reads CASRLGLQYEQYF. CDR3 in DNA: TGTGCCAGCAGGTTGGGTTTGCAGTACGAGCAGTACTTC.